This T cell receptor (beta chain) was sequenced for a study of blood T cell repertoires in COVID-19. Overall study: Whether acute or convalescent, the COVID-19 samples came from the United States, Italy and Spain. The analysed material was cDNA or gDNA that came from T cells, B-cell-depleted T cells, or PBMCs.

There are a few counts of this clone. The germline V and J ends were trimmed by 4 bases and 7 bases, with 17 bases remaining between them. CDR1 and CDR2 (germline): MGHRA, YSYEKL. The CDR3 length is 15 residues. As originally analysed: Amplification of reference gene primers provided the estimated nucleated cell counts. The method was immunoSEQ multiplex PCR; TCRdb's version includes in-frame clones alone and lacks a portion of them. That table supplies the V and J calls and clone size; D and trimming were determined from the DNA. In the table there are 350,000 to 500,000 clones, about 90% of which are singletons.

The chain couples TRBV4-1 to TRBJ1-5; no clear D gene. Sequencing was done on a sample of peripheral blood. The source of this sequence is a man in his late teens or twenties with COVID-19, enrolled during active disease. CDR3 sequence (DNA): TGCGCCAGCAGCCTCACTATAACCTCGGGGCAGCCCCAGCATTTT. Translated: CASSLTITSGQPQHF.